A selection of T cell receptor beta chains follows, all from one sample in a study of beta chain features in type 1 diabetes. Method: immunoSEQ multiplex PCR; TCRdb's copy keeps in-frame clones and lacks some. Of over 200,000 clones detected, approximately 10% appear once; the ten largest clones hold around 0.017%. The sequencing input was naive CD4+ T cells from blood. The receptors shown here come from a man younger than 45 with type 1 diabetes. CDR3s include the opening cysteine and the closing phenylalanine or tryptophan. The D gene is left open where the match is weak.

TRBJ1-5	.	TRBV18	CASSPQGVQPQHF
TRBJ1-2	.	TRBV2	CASITTANYGYTF
TRBJ2-7	TRBD1	TRBV30	CAWGSWDRGSYEQYF
TRBJ2-5	.	TRBV2	CASSRGGGVETQYF
TRBJ2-1	.	TRBV7-2	CASSLDRAGYNEQFF
TRBJ2-5	.	TRBV5-1	CASSSTGKETQYF
TRBJ1-6	TRBD1	TRBV6-1	CASRKTGGSDSPLHF
TRBJ1-5	.	TRBV7-2	CASSLQGSYQPQHF
TRBJ2-1	TRBD1	TRBV7-8	CASSLFPKGAKEQFF
TRBJ2-7	.	TRBV10-3	CAISESPFEQYF
TRBJ1-2	.	TRBV19	CASSIDSLAGYGYTF
TRBJ1-2	.	TRBV5-4	CASSLRGDYGYTF
TRBJ1-5	.	TRBV30	CACTTGSNQPQHF
TRBJ2-5	TRBD2	TRBV4-3	CASSQDRWSSGGAQETQYF
TRBJ1-6	TRBD1	TRBV5-1	CASSPGQGANSPLHF
TRBJ2-3	.	TRBV4-2	CASSQDRAGPTDTQYF
TRBJ2-2	TRBD1	TRBV15	CATSSDRGRNTGELFF
TRBJ1-4	.	TRBV15	CATSRDLGRKLFF
TRBJ1-1	.	TRBV5-6	CASSLPQGLNTEAFF
TRBJ2-1	TRBD2	TRBV5-1	CASGSSGGAGNEQFF
TRBJ2-1	TRBD2	TRBV5-1	CASSGYSGASSYNEQFF
TRBJ2-5	.	TRBV2	CASSDRETQYF
TRBJ1-5	.	TRBV23-1	CASSLRGQPQHF
TRBJ1-5	.	TRBV2	CASSETGGNQPQHF
TRBJ2-3	TRBD2	TRBV5-1	CASLGGADTQYF
TRBJ2-7	TRBD1	TRBV25-1	CASSETGISYEQYF
TRBJ2-7	TRBD1	TRBV4-2	CASSQGGQRTGLTYEQYF
TRBJ2-4	TRBD1	TRBV5-8	CASSLARGLGIQYF
TRBJ2-1	TRBD1	TRBV18	CASSPRTGQYNEQFF
TRBJ1-6	.	TRBV21-1	CASSTPRHFNSPLHF
TRBJ2-5	.	TRBV7-2	CASSLRGETQYF
TRBJ2-5	.	TRBV5-1	CASSPPGETQYF
TRBJ1-5	.	TRBV28	CATTLESSNNQPQHF
TRBJ2-2	TRBD1	TRBV4-1	CASSQGTGYETGELFF
TRBJ2-6	TRBD2	TRBV9	CASSLGVAGASSGANVLTF
TRBJ1-1	TRBD1	TRBV12-5	CASGSTTGRKTEAFF
TRBJ1-2	.	TRBV2	CASSAYGYTF
TRBJ2-1	.	TRBV7-9	CASSSKPGQQFF
TRBJ2-5	TRBD2	TRBV15	CATRKEYFAGGQETQYF
TRBJ1-2	.	TRBV4-1	CASSQSENYGYTF
TRBJ2-7	TRBD1	TRBV5-1	CASSFTGGAPGEQYF
TRBJ2-5	.	TRBV29-1	CSVRSGEETQYF
TRBJ2-1	TRBD2	TRBV7-2	CASSFSGGAYNEQFF
TRBJ1-4	.	TRBV4-3	CASSQDSQGVDEKLFF
TRBJ1-1	.	TRBV6-5	CASNIILEAFF
TRBJ2-5	.	TRBV5-4	CASSFGEETQYF
TRBJ2-7	TRBD2	TRBV2	CASMRTSGNYEQYF